The 15 T cell receptor beta chains given below trace back to one sample, sequenced in a study of blood T cell repertoires in COVID-19. Sequenced by immunoSEQ multiplex PCR; TCRdb stores in-frame clones only, minus some. The table includes about 57,000 clones, approximately 78% detected once. Sequenced input: peripheral blood. These receptors were obtained from a woman older than 75 with acute or convalescent COVID-19.

V gene TRBV6-2 or TRBV6-3 combines with J gene TRBJ2-7; 12 nucleotides match TRBD2. Germline CDR1 reads MNHEY; CDR2 reads SVGEGT. The CDR3 length is 15 residues. Germline trimming cut 4 bases from V and 9 bases from J; bases unmatched to any gene: 10. CDR3: CASSSTSGRTLGQYF. Written as DNA, the CDR3 is TGTGCCAGCAGTTCGACTAGCGGGAGAACCCTGGGGCAGTACTTC.

The chain has TRBV11-2 and TRBJ1-2, with TRBD1 as a possible D gene (5 bases). V was shortened by 5 bases and J by 0 bases, with 10 bases between the two germline ends. The CDR3 contains 14 residues. CDR1 SGHAT and CDR2 FQNNGV come from the germline V gene. The CDR3: CASSQTDANYGYTF. The CDR3 coding sequence is TGTGCCAGCAGCCAGACAGATGCTAACTATGGCTACACCTTC.

V usage is TRBV9 and J usage is TRBJ1-2; perhaps TRBD1 as D (5 bases). This CDR3 contains 14 residues. Per the germline V gene, CDR1 is SGDLS and CDR2 is YYNGEE. V was cut by 4 bases and J by 3 bases, with 13 bases left in between. CDR3 protein: CASSPSGDYYGYTF. The CDR3 DNA sequence: TGTGCCAGCAGCCCCAGCGGGGACTACTATGGCTACACCTTC. The full variable domain, with the rest looked up from reference TRBV9 and TRBJ1-2, is DSGVTQTPKHLITATGQRVTLRCSPRSGDLSVYWYQQSLDQGLQFLIQYYNGEERAKGNILERFSAQQFPDLHSELNLSSLELGDSALYFCASSPSGDYYGYTFGSGTRLTVV.

DNA of the CDR3: TGTGCCACCAGCAGAGATAGGCTGTCGACTAGCGGGACTGGAAAGTTCTTC. Its protein is CATSRDRLSTSGTGKFF. The chain uses TRBV15 and TRBJ2-1, with 11 bases aligning to TRBD2. The length of the CDR3 is 17 residues. Germline V CDR1 and CDR2: LNHNV, YYDKDF (reference sequence). Unmatched junction bases numbered 15, after V lost 0 bases and J lost 14 bases.

The rearrangement uses TRBV7-8 and TRBJ2-3; a weak D match, TRBD2 (7 bases). Trimming removed 8 bases from V and 2 bases from J, with 14 bases in between. Germline loops: CDR1 SGHVS, CDR2 FQNEAQ. This CDR3 contains 14 residues. The CDR3 loop reads CASRAGHFTDTQYF. CDR3 coding DNA: TGTGCCAGCCGAGCGGGACATTTCACAGATACGCAGTATTTT.

This chain connects TRBV19 to TRBJ2-1; maybe TRBD2 (6 bases). The CDR3 extends over 15 amino acids. Germline CDR1 is LNHDA and CDR2 is SQIVND (reference sequence). Trimming cost V 1 base and J 7 bases, with 14 bases left between them. For the CDR3, the DNA is TGTGCCAGTAGTATAGTCGGGGCGCGGGGTAATGAGCAGTTCTTC. It encodes CASSIVGARGNEQFF.

V gene TRBV15 combines with J gene TRBJ2-3; no clear D gene. Looked up from germline, CDR1 is LNHNV and CDR2 is YYDKDF (reference sequence). Trimming left V 4 bases short and J 0 bases short, with 5 bases between. The length of the CDR3 is 13 residues. As DNA, the CDR3 is TGTGCCACCAGCAAAGCTAGCACAGATACGCAGTATTTT. Translation: CATSKASTDTQYF.

The chain has TRBV18 and TRBJ2-7; 13 nucleotides align to TRBD2. The junction had 4 bases not matched to a gene; V was cut back by 6 bases and J by 2 bases. This CDR3 region has 15 residues. In germline, CDR1 is KGHSH, CDR2 LQKENI. The CDR3 here is CASSSGTSGTYEQYF. CDR3 in DNA: TGTGCCAGCTCTTCCGGGACTAGCGGGACCTACGAGCAGTACTTC. The variable domain in full, completed from reference TRBV18 and TRBJ2-7, reads NAGVMQNPRHLVRRRGQEARLRCSPMKGHSHVYWYRQLPEEGLKFMVYLQKENIIDESGMPKERFSAEFPKEGPSILRIQQVVRGDSAAYFCASSSGTSGTYEQYFGPGTRLTVT.

This chain links TRBV10-3 with TRBJ2-7, with D perhaps matching TRBD1 (5 bases). Germline V gene sequence: CDR1 ENHRY, CDR2 SYGVKD. Trimming stripped 0 bases from V and 7 bases from J, with 16 bases between. The CDR3 totals 15 residues. The CDR3 here is CAISESDSQVREQYF. Here the CDR3 DNA reads TGTGCCATCAGTGAGTCTGACTCACAGGTCCGGGAGCAGTACTTC.

V gene TRBV5-5 combines with J gene TRBJ1-1; possible D gene TRBD1, 6 bases. This CDR3 contains 15 residues. Germline CDR1 and CDR2: SGHKS and YYEKEE (reference sequence). The V end lost 3 bases, the J end lost 0 bases, and 12 bases lay between the germline ends. The CDR3 coding sequence is TGTGCCAGCAGCTCGCGGACAGTCATGAACACTGAAGCTTTCTTT. Its translation is CASSSRTVMNTEAFF.

The J gene is TRBJ2-2, the V gene TRBV27; 10 nucleotides agree with TRBD2. The trim removed 6 bases at V and 9 bases at J, leaving 10 bases unmatched. The CDR3 consists of 15 residues. From germline, CDR1 is MNHEY and CDR2 SMNVEV (reference sequence). The CDR3 DNA follows: TGTGCCAGCAGCTCTCATACTAGCGGGACGCGGGAGCTGTTTTTT. This encodes CASSSHTSGTRELFF.

The chain links TRBV2 to TRBJ2-2; the match to TRBD1 covers 7 bases. The CDR3 is 12 residues long. The J segment lost 7 bases and the V segment lost 9 bases, leaving 5 bases of the junction unmatched. Per the germline V gene, CDR1 is SNHLY and CDR2 is FYNNEI. Written as DNA, the CDR3 is TGTGCCAGGAGGGGGCAAGGCGGGGAGCTGTTTTTT. It specifies CARRGQGGELFF. The variable domain in full, with the rest retrieved from reference TRBV2 and TRBJ2-2, is EPEVTQTPSHQVTQMGQEVILRCVPISNHLYFYWYRQILGQKVEFLVSFYNNEISEKSEIFDDQFSVERPDGSNFTLKIRSTKLEDSAMYFCARRGQGGELFFGEGSRLTVL.

The chain carries TRBV7-9 and TRBJ1-4; a weak D match, TRBD1 (6 bases). CDR1 and CDR2 from the germline V gene are SEHNR and FQNEAQ (reference sequence). CDR3 length: 17 residues. The V and J ends lost 4 bases and 0 bases respectively, with 15 bases between them. The CDR3 reads CASSYSLRGTTNEKLFF. The DNA of the CDR3 is TGTGCCAGCAGCTACAGCCTAAGGGGGACAACTAATGAAAAACTGTTTTTT.

The chain employs TRBV24-1 and TRBJ2-2; D gene uncertain. The germline V gene encodes CDR1 KGHDR and CDR2 SFDVKD. The CDR3 is 12 amino acids. Trimming shortened V by 8 bases and J by 6 bases, and 9 bases separated the two germline ends. The CDR3 spells CATISRPGELFF. The CDR3 region has the DNA TGTGCCACCATTTCGAGGCCCGGGGAGCTGTTTTTT.

The V gene is TRBV6-5, the J gene TRBJ1-2; TRBD1 aligns across 7 bases. Germline V lookup: CDR1 MNHEY, CDR2 SVGAGI. V was clipped by 6 bases and J by 8 bases; unmatched bases: 9. The CDR3 is 13 residues long. The CDR3 region is CASRSQGIGGYTF. CDR3 DNA sequence: TGTGCCAGCAGATCACAGGGGATAGGGGGCTACACCTTC.